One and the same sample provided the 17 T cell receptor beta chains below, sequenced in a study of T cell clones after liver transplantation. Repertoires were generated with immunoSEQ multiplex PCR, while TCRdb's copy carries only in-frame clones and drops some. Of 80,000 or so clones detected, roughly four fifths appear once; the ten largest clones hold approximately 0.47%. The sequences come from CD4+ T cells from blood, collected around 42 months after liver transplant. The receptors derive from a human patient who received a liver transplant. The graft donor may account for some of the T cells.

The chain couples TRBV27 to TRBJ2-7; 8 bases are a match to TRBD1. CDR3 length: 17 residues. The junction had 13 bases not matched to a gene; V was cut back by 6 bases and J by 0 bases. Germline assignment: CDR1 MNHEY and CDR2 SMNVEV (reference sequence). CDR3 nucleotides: TGTGCCAGCAGCCCTAGAGCGGACAGGGACAGCTCCTACGAGCAGTACTTC. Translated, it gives CASSPRADRDSSYEQYF.

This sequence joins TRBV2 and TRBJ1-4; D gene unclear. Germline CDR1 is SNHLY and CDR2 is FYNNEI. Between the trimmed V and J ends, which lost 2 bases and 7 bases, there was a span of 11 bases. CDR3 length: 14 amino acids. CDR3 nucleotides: TGTGCCAGCAGTGAAAGGGCATCTTTTGAAAAACTGTTTTTT. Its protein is CASSERASFEKLFF.

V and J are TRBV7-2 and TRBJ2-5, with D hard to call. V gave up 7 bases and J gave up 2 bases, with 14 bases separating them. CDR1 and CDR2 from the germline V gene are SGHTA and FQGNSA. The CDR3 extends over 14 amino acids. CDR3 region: CASTTLIGQETQYF. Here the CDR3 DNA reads TGTGCCAGCACCACCCTCATAGGTCAAGAGACCCAGTACTTC.

The chain's CDR3 is CASSGTREIYNNQPQHF. CDR3 nucleotides: TGTGCCAGCTCTGGGACACGGGAAATCTATAACAATCAGCCCCAGCATTTT. The J gene is TRBJ1-5, the V gene TRBV18, with D possibly matching TRBD1 (6 bases). Looked up from germline, CDR1 is KGHSH and CDR2 is LQKENI. Between the trimmed V and J ends, which lost 6 bases and 3 bases, there was a span of 21 bases. This CDR3 region has 17 residues.

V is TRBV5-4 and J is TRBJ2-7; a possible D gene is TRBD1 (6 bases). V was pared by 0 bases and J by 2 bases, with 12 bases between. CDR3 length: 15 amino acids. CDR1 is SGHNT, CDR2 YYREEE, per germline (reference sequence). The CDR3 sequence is CASSLGQVGTYEQYF. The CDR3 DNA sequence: TGTGCCAGCAGCTTGGGACAGGTCGGGACCTACGAGCAGTACTTC.

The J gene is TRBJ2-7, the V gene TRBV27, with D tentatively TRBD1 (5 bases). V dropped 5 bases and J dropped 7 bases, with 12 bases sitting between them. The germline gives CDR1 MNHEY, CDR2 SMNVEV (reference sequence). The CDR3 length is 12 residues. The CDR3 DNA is TGTGCCAGCAGTCGTGACAACAGGGAGCAGTACTTC. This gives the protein CASSRDNREQYF.

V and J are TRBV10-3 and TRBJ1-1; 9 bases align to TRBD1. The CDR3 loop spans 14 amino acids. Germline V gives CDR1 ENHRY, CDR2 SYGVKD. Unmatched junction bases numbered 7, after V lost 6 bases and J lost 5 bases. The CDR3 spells CAIRGTGRGTEAFF. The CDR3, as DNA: TGTGCCATCAGGGGGACAGGGAGGGGAACTGAAGCTTTCTTT.

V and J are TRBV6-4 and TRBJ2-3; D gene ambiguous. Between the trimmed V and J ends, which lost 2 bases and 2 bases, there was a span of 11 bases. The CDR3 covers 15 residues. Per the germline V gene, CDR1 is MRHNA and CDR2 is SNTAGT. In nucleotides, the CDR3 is TGTGCCAGCAGTGACAGACACCTCCCCACAGATACGCAGTATTTT. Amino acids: CASSDRHLPTDTQYF.

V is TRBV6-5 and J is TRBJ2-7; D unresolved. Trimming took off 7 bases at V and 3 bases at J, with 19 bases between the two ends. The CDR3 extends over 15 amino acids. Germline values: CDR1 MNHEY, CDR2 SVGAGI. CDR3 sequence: CASKIYSGSSYEQYF. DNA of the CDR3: TGTGCCAGCAAGATATATTCCGGGTCTAGCTACGAGCAGTACTTC.

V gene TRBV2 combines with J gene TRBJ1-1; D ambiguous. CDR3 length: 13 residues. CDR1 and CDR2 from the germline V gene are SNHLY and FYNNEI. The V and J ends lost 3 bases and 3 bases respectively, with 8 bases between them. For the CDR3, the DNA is TGTGCCAGCAGTGAGGATGCGGACACTGAAGCTTTCTTT. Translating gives CASSEDADTEAFF.

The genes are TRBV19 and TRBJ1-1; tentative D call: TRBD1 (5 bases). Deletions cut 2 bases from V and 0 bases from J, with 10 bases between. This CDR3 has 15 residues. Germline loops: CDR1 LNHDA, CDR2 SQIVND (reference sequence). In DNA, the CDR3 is TGTGCCAGTAGTATACAGGGAGCCATGAACACTGAAGCTTTCTTT. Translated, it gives CASSIQGAMNTEAFF. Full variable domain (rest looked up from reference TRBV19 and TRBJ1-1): DGGITQSPKYLFRKEGQNVTLSCEQNLNHDAMYWYRQDPGQGLRLIYYSQIVNDFQKGDIAEGYSVSREKKESFPLTVTSAQKNPTAFYLCASSIQGAMNTEAFFGQGTRLTVV.

The CDR3, as DNA: TGTGCCAGCAGTGGGGTGCAGGGGAACTATGGCTACACCTTC. It codes for CASSGVQGNYGYTF. This chain connects TRBV2 to TRBJ1-2; weak D call: TRBD1 (6 bases). The CDR3 is made up of 14 amino acids. V lost 4 bases to trimming and J lost 2 bases, with 11 bases between them. From germline, CDR1 is SNHLY and CDR2 FYNNEI.

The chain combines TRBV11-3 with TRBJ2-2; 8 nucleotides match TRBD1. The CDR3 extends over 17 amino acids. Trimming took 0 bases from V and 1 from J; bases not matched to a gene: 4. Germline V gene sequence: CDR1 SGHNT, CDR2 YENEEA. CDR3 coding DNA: TGTGCCAGCAGCTTAGATCAGGGGACAGGGAACACCGGGGAGCTGTTTTTT. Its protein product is CASSLDQGTGNTGELFF.

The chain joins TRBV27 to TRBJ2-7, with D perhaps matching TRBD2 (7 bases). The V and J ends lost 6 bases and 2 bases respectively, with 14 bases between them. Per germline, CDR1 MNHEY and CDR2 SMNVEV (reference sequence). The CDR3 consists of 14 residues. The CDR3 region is CASRGTGRAYEQYF. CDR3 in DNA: TGTGCCAGCAGGGGAACAGGGAGGGCCTACGAGCAGTACTTC.

CDR3 sequence reads: CASSLGSGGMTEAFF. DNA for the CDR3: TGCGCCAGCAGCTTGGGATCAGGGGGAATGACTGAAGCTTTCTTT. The chain is built from TRBV5-1 and TRBJ1-1, with 7 bases fitting TRBD1. Germline loops: CDR1 SGHRS, CDR2 YFSETQ. The trim removed 0 bases at V and 5 bases at J, leaving 7 bases unmatched. The CDR3 totals 15 residues.

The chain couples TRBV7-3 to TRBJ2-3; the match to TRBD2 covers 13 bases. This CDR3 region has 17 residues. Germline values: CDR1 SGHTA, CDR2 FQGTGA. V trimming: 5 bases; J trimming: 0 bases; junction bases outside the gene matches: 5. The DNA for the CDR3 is TGTGCCAGCAGCCCGCAGACTAGCGGGAGGAGCACAGATACGCAGTATTTT. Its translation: CASSPQTSGRSTDTQYF.

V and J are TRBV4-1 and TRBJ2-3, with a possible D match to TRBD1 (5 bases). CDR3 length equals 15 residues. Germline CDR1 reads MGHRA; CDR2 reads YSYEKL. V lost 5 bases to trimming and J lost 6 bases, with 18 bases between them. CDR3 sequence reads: CASSTNVKGSDTQYF. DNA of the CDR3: TGCGCCAGCAGCACCAACGTAAAGGGGTCGGATACGCAGTATTTT.